The rows below give T cell receptor beta chains drawn from one sample of a study of blood T cell repertoires in COVID-19. TCRdb's copy holds only in-frame clones and misses some; the assay was immunoSEQ multiplex PCR. The table includes approximately 150,000 clones, approximately 87% detected once. The sequenced material came from PBMCs or T cells enriched from blood (not recorded which). The source is a man aged 60 to 69 who had recovered from COVID-19. CDR3s include the opening cysteine and the closing phenylalanine or tryptophan. D genes are given only for firm matches. Expanded clones get a size class; other rows say once, few or many, or leave the size out.

D gene: NA; J gene: TRBJ1-6; clone size: NA; V gene: TRBV6-4; CDR3 DNA: TGCAATCTTAAAACAGGGAACTCACCCCTCCACTTT; CDR3 protein: CNLKTGNSPLHF
D gene: TRBD2; J gene: TRBJ2-3; clone size: NA; V gene: TRBV5-1; CDR3 DNA: TGCGCCAGCAGCCTCGAGATAGCGGGGGGCGGAGATACGCAGTATTTT; CDR3 protein: CASSLEIAGGGDTQYF
D gene: NA; J gene: TRBJ1-3; clone size: NA; V gene: TRBV10-3; CDR3 DNA: TGTGCCATCAGTGAAGGCGGGACGCCTGGAAACACCATATATTTT; CDR3 protein: CAISEGGTPGNTIYF
D gene: NA; J gene: TRBJ1-3; clone size: NA; V gene: TRBV11-2; CDR3 DNA: TGTGCCAGCAGCTTAGAGGACAGTACCTCTGGAAACACCATATATTTT; CDR3 protein: CASSLEDSTSGNTIYF
D gene: NA; J gene: TRBJ1-2; clone size: NA; V gene: TRBV5-1; CDR3 DNA: TGCGCCAGCAGCTTGGACAGCAATCCAGGCTATGGCTACACCTTC; CDR3 protein: CASSLDSNPGYGYTF
D gene: NA; J gene: TRBJ1-6; clone size: NA; V gene: TRBV7-9; CDR3 DNA: TGTGCCAGCAGCTTACCCAAATCGGCGTGGACAGTTGGGGATTCACCCCTCCACTTT; CDR3 protein: CASSLPKSAWTVGDSPLHF
D gene: TRBD2; J gene: TRBJ2-7; clone size: NA; V gene: TRBV11-3; CDR3 DNA: TGTGCCAGCAGCTTAGGGACTAGCGGGACGCACGAGCAGTACTTC; CDR3 protein: CASSLGTSGTHEQYF
D gene: TRBD1; J gene: TRBJ2-2; clone size: NA; V gene: TRBV30; CDR3 DNA: TGTGCCTGGAGTGTACCCGGGACAGGAGACACCGGGGAGCTGTTTTTT; CDR3 protein: CAWSVPGTGDTGELFF
D gene: NA; J gene: TRBJ2-7; clone size: NA; V gene: TRBV30; CDR3 DNA: TGTGCCTGGAGACAGATCTCCTACGAGCAGTACTTC; CDR3 protein: CAWRQISYEQYF
D gene: NA; J gene: TRBJ2-3; clone size: NA; V gene: TRBV5-4; CDR3 DNA: TGTGCCAGCAGCTTGGAGCGGGCCGGAGATACGCAGTATTTT; CDR3 protein: CASSLERAGDTQYF
D gene: NA; J gene: TRBJ1-6; clone size: few; V gene: TRBV3-1/TRBV3-2; CDR3 DNA: TGTGCCAGCAGCCAATTTCCCCCGGGGAGGGAGTCACCCCTCCACTTT; CDR3 protein: CASSQFPPGRESPLHF
D gene: TRBD1; J gene: TRBJ1-2; clone size: NA; V gene: TRBV6-6; CDR3 DNA: TGTGCCAGCAGTAATAGACAGGGGGCGTCTGGCTACACCTTC; CDR3 protein: CASSNRQGASGYTF
D gene: NA; J gene: TRBJ1-4; clone size: NA; V gene: TRBV9; CDR3 DNA: TGTGCCAGCAGCGCATCCGGGGCTAATGAAAAACTGTTTTTT; CDR3 protein: CASSASGANEKLFF
D gene: NA; J gene: TRBJ2-2; clone size: NA; V gene: TRBV3-1/TRBV3-2; CDR3 DNA: TGTGCCAGCAGCCGTACAGGTGTCGCGGGGGAGCTGTTTTTT; CDR3 protein: CASSRTGVAGELFF
D gene: NA; J gene: TRBJ1-1; clone size: NA; V gene: TRBV28; CDR3 DNA: TGTGCCAGCAGTTTACGCGATGGAGCTTTCTTT; CDR3 protein: CASSLRDGAFF
D gene: NA; J gene: TRBJ2-1; clone size: once; V gene: TRBV9; CDR3 DNA: TGTGCCAGCAGCGAGGGGGTGGGCCTCAATGAGCAGTTCTTC; CDR3 protein: CASSEGVGLNEQFF
D gene: NA; J gene: TRBJ1-2; clone size: NA; V gene: TRBV6-5; CDR3 DNA: TGTGCCAGCAGAGTTACAGGGAAGGACGGCTACACCTTC; CDR3 protein: CASRVTGKDGYTF
D gene: TRBD1; J gene: TRBJ1-5; clone size: NA; V gene: TRBV7-8; CDR3 DNA: TGTGCCAGCAACAGGGGTTTAGATCAGCCCCAGCATTTT; CDR3 protein: CASNRGLDQPQHF
D gene: TRBD2; J gene: TRBJ2-2; clone size: NA; V gene: TRBV13; CDR3 DNA: TGTGCCAGCAGCCACCTAGCGGGGGGGCCAACGAACACCGGGGAGCTGTTTTTT; CDR3 protein: CASSHLAGGPTNTGELFF
D gene: TRBD1; J gene: TRBJ1-4; clone size: NA; V gene: TRBV5-5; CDR3 DNA: TGTGCCAGCAGCGGACAGGGAATAAATGAAAAACTGTTTTTT; CDR3 protein: CASSGQGINEKLFF
D gene: TRBD2; J gene: TRBJ2-7; clone size: NA; V gene: TRBV6-5; CDR3 DNA: TGTGCCAGCAGTTACTCTAGCGGGAGAGACGAGCAGTACTTC; CDR3 protein: CASSYSSGRDEQYF